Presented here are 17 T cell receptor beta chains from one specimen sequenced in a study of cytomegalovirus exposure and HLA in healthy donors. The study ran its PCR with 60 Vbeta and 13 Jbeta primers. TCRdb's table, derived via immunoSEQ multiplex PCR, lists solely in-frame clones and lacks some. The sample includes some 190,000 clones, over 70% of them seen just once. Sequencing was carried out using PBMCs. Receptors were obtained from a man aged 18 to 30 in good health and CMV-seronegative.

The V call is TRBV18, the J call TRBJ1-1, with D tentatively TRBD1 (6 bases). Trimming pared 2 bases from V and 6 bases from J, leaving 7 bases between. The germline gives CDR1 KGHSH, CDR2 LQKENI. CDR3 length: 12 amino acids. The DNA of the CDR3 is TGTGCCAGCTCACCAACAGGGCCTGAAGCTTTCTTT. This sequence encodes CASSPTGPEAFF.

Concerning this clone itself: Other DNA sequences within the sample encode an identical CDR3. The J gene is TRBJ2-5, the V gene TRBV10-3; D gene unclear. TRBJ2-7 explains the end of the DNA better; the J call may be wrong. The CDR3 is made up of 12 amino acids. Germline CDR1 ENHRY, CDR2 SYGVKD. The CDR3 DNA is TGTGCCATCAGTGAGACCGGTTACGAGCAGTACTTC. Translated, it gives CAISETGYEQYF.

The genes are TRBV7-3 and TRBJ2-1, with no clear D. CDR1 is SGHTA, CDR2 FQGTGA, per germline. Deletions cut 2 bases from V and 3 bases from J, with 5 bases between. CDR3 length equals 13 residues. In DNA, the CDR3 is TGTGCCAGCAGCTTAGATAGCTACAATGAGCAGTTCTTC. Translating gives CASSLDSYNEQFF.

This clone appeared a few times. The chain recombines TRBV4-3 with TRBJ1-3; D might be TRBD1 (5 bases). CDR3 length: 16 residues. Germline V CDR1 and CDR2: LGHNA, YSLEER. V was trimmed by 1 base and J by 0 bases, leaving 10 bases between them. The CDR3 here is CASSQVQGNSGNTIYF. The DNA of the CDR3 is TGCGCCAGCAGCCAAGTTCAGGGTAACTCTGGAAACACCATATATTTT.

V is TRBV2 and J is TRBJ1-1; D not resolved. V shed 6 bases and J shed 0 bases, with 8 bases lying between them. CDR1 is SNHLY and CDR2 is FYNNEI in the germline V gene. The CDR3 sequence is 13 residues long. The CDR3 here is CASRSEVNTEAFF. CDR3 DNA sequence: TGTGCCAGCAGATCTGAGGTGAACACTGAAGCTTTCTTT. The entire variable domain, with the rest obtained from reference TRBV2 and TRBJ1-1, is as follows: EPEVTQTPSHQVTQMGQEVILRCVPISNHLYFYWYRQILGQKVEFLVSFYNNEISEKSEIFDDQFSVERPDGSNFTLKIRSTKLEDSAMYFCASRSEVNTEAFFGQGTRLTVV.

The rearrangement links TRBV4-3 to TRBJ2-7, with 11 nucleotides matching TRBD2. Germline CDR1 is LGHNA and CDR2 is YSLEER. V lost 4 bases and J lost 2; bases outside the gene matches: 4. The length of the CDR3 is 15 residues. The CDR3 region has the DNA TGCGCCAGCAGCCCCACTAGCGGGAGTACCTACGAGCAGTACTTC. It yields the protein CASSPTSGSTYEQYF.

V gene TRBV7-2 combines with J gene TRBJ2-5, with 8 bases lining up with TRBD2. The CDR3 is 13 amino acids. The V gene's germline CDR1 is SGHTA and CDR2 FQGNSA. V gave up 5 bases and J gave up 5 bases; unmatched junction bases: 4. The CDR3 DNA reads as TGTGCCAGCAGCAGGACTAGCAGCGAGACCCAGTACTTC. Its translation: CASSRTSSETQYF.

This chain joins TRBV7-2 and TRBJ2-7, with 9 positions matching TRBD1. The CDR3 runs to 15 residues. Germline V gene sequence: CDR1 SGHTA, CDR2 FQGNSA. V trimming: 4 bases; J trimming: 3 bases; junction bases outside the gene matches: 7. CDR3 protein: CASSSTPGQGYEQYF. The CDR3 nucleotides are TGTGCCAGCAGCTCAACACCGGGACAGGGCTACGAGCAGTACTTC.

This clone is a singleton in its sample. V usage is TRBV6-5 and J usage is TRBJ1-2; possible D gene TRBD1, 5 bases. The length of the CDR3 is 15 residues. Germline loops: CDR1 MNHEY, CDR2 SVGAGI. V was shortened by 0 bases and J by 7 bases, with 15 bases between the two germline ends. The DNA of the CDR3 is TGTGCCAGCAGTTACTCGTTCCAGGGTATGAGTGGCTACACCTTC. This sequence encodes CASSYSFQGMSGYTF.

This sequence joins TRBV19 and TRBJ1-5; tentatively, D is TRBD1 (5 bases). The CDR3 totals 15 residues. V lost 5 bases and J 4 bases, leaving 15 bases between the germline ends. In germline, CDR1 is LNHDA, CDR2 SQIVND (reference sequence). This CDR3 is CASSGRQLPNQPQHF. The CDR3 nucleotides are TGTGCCAGTAGTGGTAGACAGTTGCCTAATCAGCCCCAGCATTTT.

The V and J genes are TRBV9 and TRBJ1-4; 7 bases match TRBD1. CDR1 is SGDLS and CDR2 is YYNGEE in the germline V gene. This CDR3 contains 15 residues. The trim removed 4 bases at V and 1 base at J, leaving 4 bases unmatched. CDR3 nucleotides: TGTGCCAGCAGCCCCCGACAGGGAACTAATGAAAAACTGTTTTTT. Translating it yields CASSPRQGTNEKLFF. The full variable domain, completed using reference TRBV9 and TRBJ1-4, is DSGVTQTPKHLITATGQRVTLRCSPRSGDLSVYWYQQSLDQGLQFLIQYYNGEERAKGNILERFSAQQFPDLHSELNLSSLELGDSALYFCASSPRQGTNEKLFFGSGTQLSVL.

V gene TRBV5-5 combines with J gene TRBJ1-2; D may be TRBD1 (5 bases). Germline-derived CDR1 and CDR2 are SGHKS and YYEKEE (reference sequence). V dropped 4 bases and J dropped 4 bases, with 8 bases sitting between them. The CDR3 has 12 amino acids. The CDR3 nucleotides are TGTGCCAGCAGCATCGACAGCTATGGCTACACCTTC. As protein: CASSIDSYGYTF.

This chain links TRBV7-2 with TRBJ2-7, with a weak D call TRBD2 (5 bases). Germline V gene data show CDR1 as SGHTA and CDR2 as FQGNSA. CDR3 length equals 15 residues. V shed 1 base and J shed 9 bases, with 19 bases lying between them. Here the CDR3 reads CASSLGSEVAFGQYF. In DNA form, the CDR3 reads TGTGCCAGCAGCTTAGGTTCGGAGGTGGCTTTCGGGCAGTACTTC.

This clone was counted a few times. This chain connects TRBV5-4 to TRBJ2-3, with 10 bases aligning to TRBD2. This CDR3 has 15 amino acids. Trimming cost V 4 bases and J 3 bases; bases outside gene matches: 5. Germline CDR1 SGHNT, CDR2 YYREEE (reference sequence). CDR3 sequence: CASSPTGLATDTQYF. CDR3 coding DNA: TGTGCCAGCAGCCCAACGGGACTAGCGACAGATACGCAGTATTTT.

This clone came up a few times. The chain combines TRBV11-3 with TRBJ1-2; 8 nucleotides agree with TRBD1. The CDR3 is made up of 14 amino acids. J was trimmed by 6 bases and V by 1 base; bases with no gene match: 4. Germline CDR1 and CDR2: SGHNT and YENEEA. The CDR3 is CASSLGETGDGYTF. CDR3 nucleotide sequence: TGTGCCAGCAGCTTAGGAGAGACAGGGGATGGCTACACCTTC. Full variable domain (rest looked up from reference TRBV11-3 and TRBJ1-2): EAGVVQSPRYKIIEKKQPVAFWCNPISGHNTLYWYLQNLGQGPELLIRYENEEAVDDSQLPKDRFSAERLKGVDSTLKIQPAELGDSAVYLCASSLGETGDGYTFGSGTRLTVV.

DNA for the CDR3: TGTGCCAGCAGCTCGCGGGGCACAGATACGCAGTATTTT. Its translation is CASSSRGTDTQYF. V and J are TRBV5-4 and TRBJ2-3, with D perhaps TRBD2 (5 bases). With 3 bases removed from V and 1 base from J, the gap between germline ends came to 6 bases. Germline assignment: CDR1 SGHNT and CDR2 YYREEE (reference sequence). The CDR3 runs 13 residues.

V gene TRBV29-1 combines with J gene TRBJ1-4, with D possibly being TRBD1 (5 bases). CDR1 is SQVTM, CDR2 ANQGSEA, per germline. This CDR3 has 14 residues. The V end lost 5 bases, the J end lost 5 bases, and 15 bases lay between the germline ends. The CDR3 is CSVCLGTFNEKLFF. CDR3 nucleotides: TGCAGCGTTTGCCTCGGGACTTTCAATGAAAAACTGTTTTTT.